The 5 T cell receptor beta chains given below trace back to one sample, sequenced in a study of blood T cells in healthy people across ages. A second PCR, run for about 6 to 11 cycles, used a sample-barcoded 5' primer plus a J-beta primer mix. A single record per CDR3 protein comes from TCRdb applying MiXCR to the 5' RACE reads. The table includes approximately 830,000 distinct CDR3 sequences, 60% to 80% detected once. The sequencing sample was made of blood. These receptors originate from a man under 40 in good health.

This clonotype was seen only once. The J gene is TRBJ2-7, the V gene TRBV20-1, with D perhaps matching TRBD1 (6 bases). Germline V gene sequence: CDR1 DFQATT, CDR2 SNEGSKA (reference sequence). Trimming shortened V by 3 bases and J by 7 bases, and 22 bases separated the two germline ends. The CDR3 consists of 15 residues. CDR3 nucleotide sequence: TGCAGTGCTAGGGCCCCAACAGGGCCCGCCTTGGAGCAGTACTTC. Translation gives CSARAPTGPALEQYF.

The chain is built from TRBV24-1 and TRBJ2-1; unclear D gene. Trimming pared 4 bases from V and 0 bases from J, leaving 9 bases between. This CDR3 has 15 residues. Per the germline V gene, CDR1 is KGHDR and CDR2 is SFDVKD. CDR3 protein: CATSENWASYNEQFF. The CDR3 DNA reads as TGTGCCACCAGTGAAAACTGGGCCTCCTACAATGAGCAGTTCTTC.

The chain joins TRBV27 to TRBJ2-1; TRBD2 might be the D (5 bases). V gave up 3 bases and J gave up 2 bases, with 14 bases separating them. The germline CDR1 and CDR2 sequences are MNHEY and SMNVEV (reference sequence). CDR3 length equals 16 residues. CDR3 nucleotides: TGTGCCAGCAGTTTTTCGTTGGGGAGTACCTACAATGAGCAGTTCTTC. Amino acids: CASSFSLGSTYNEQFF.

The V gene is TRBV20-1, the J gene TRBJ2-4, with 9 positions matching TRBD1. The J call may be in error: the DNA end matches TRBJ2-7 better. The CDR3 length is 13 residues. Germline V gene data show CDR1 as DFQATT and CDR2 as SNEGSKA (reference sequence). The CDR3 nucleotides read TGCAGTGCTATGGGACAGGGTAACTACGAGCAGTACTTC. Protein product: CSAMGQGNYEQYF.

V usage is TRBV4-1 and J usage is TRBJ1-2; TRBD1 is a possible D gene (6 bases). This CDR3 region has 15 residues. Trimming cost V 0 bases and J 4 bases, with 12 bases left between them. CDR1 MGHRA and CDR2 YSYEKL come from the germline V gene. The CDR3 protein is CASSQEGGLFYGYTF. The CDR3 DNA reads as TGCGCCAGCAGCCAAGAGGGGGGGCTCTTCTATGGCTACACCTTC.